This entry lists 30 T cell receptor beta chains sequenced from one sample in a study of shared clonotypes between healthy human individuals. The data were produced by immunoSEQ multiplex PCR, yet TCRdb's version contains in-frame clones alone and is incomplete. The sample comprises around 1.6 million clones, 98% of which are singletons, and about 0.45% rests with the top ten. The sample consisted of naive CD4+ T cells sorted from blood. This sample's subset: CD45RA+ positively selected. The receptor set was obtained from a man between 25 and 39 years old in good health.

J is TRBJ2-5 and V is TRBV30; D gene uncertain. V gave up 4 bases and J gave up 0 bases, with 15 bases separating them. Germline V gene data show CDR1 as GTSNPN and CDR2 as SVGIG (reference sequence). The CDR3 has 15 residues. The CDR3 here is CAWIPGHVNQETQYF. CDR3 nucleotides: TGTGCCTGGATCCCAGGCCACGTAAACCAAGAGACCCAGTACTTC.

J is TRBJ1-2 and V is TRBV28; 7 bases are shared with TRBD1. CDR3 length: 14 amino acids. Trimming cost V 5 bases and J 2 bases; bases outside gene matches: 5. Germline assignment: CDR1 MDHEN and CDR2 SYDVKM. The CDR3 sequence is CASSIRGQNYGYTF. CDR3 sequence (DNA): TGTGCCAGCAGTATCCGGGGACAGAACTATGGCTACACCTTC.

The rearrangement uses TRBV6-5 and TRBJ1-5, with 8 bases aligning to TRBD1. This CDR3 spans 14 amino acids. V shed 6 bases and J 4 bases; nucleotides not matched to a gene: 5. Germline CDR1 reads MNHEY; CDR2 reads SVGAGI. CDR3 nucleotide sequence: TGTGCCAGCAGCCAGACAGGGGCTAATCAGCCCCAGCATTTT. Residues: CASSQTGANQPQHF.

The chain couples TRBV18 to TRBJ2-5; 9 bases align to TRBD1. The length of the CDR3 is 14 residues. The V segment lost 4 bases and the J segment 5 bases; nucleotides outside the gene matches: 5. CDR1 and CDR2 (germline): KGHSH, LQKENI. The CDR3 DNA sequence: TGTGCCAGCTCACTCACAGGGGGCGATGAGACCCAGTACTTC. It yields the protein CASSLTGGDETQYF.

The chain is built from TRBV7-8 and TRBJ2-7, with 12 bases lining up with TRBD2. The V segment lost 5 bases and the J segment 4 bases; nucleotides outside the gene matches: 9. The CDR3 runs to 16 residues. Germline values: CDR1 SGHVS, CDR2 FQNEAQ. CDR3 sequence: CASSPRLAGVGYEQYF. The CDR3 nucleotides are TGTGCCAGCAGCCCCCGACTAGCGGGAGTGGGGTACGAGCAGTACTTC.

The chain has TRBV7-9 and TRBJ2-3; D may match TRBD1 or TRBD2 (5 bases each). Per germline, CDR1 SEHNR and CDR2 FQNEAQ (reference sequence). Trimming took off 1 base at V and 5 bases at J, with 13 bases between the two ends. CDR3 length: 15 amino acids. Written as DNA, the CDR3 is TGTGCCAGCAGCTTAGGCAGGGCTGGGGGAGATACGCAGTATTTT. It is translated as CASSLGRAGGDTQYF. The variable domain in full, completed from reference TRBV7-9 and TRBJ2-3, reads DTGVSQNPRHKITKRGQNVTFRCDPISEHNRLYWYRQTLGQGPEFLTYFQNEAQLEKSRLLSDRFSAERPKGSFSTLEIQRTEQGDSAMYLCASSLGRAGGDTQYFGPGTRLTVL.

The chain uses TRBV7-8 and TRBJ2-1, with D maybe TRBD2 (6 bases). CDR1 is SGHVS, CDR2 FQNEAQ, per germline. The CDR3 runs 15 residues. Between the trimmed V and J ends, which lost 0 bases and 8 bases, there was a span of 14 bases. The CDR3 reads CASSLAPRGGDEQFF. The DNA of the CDR3 is TGTGCCAGCAGCTTAGCCCCGAGGGGCGGGGATGAGCAGTTCTTC. The full variable domain, with the rest looked up from reference TRBV7-8 and TRBJ2-1, is GAGVSQSPRYKVAKRGQDVALRCDPISGHVSLFWYQQALGQGPEFLTYFQNEAQLDKSGLPSDRFFAERPEGSVSTLKIQRTQQEDSAVYLCASSLAPRGGDEQFFGPGTRLTVL.

The rearrangement joins TRBV5-5 to TRBJ1-1, with D unclear. The CDR3 length is 13 residues. Trimming shortened V by 3 bases and J by 4 bases, and 10 bases separated the two germline ends. CDR1 SGHKS and CDR2 YYEKEE come from the germline V gene (reference sequence). CDR3: CASSYRLGTEAFF. The CDR3 DNA is TGTGCCAGCAGCTACCGGCTAGGCACTGAAGCTTTCTTT.

The count of this clone is one. V usage is TRBV28 and J usage is TRBJ1-2, with 8 positions matching TRBD1. The CDR3 sequence is 15 residues long. Germline loops: CDR1 MDHEN, CDR2 SYDVKM. The V and J ends lost 10 bases and 8 bases, in that order; junction bases with no gene match: 18. CDR3 in amino acids: CATTGQVAPIGGYTF. Written as DNA, the CDR3 is TGTGCCACCACGGGACAGGTCGCACCTATTGGAGGCTACACCTTC.

V gene TRBV9 combines with J gene TRBJ1-2; D is ambiguous. CDR3 size: 14 residues. V lost 0 bases and J lost 2, with 8 bases in between. The V gene's germline CDR1 is SGDLS and CDR2 YYNGEE. For the CDR3, the DNA is TGTGCCAGCAGCGTAGCACAGACGAACTATGGCTACACCTTC. As protein: CASSVAQTNYGYTF.

The chain recombines TRBV19 with TRBJ2-6; 7 nucleotides agree with TRBD1. Germline-derived CDR1 and CDR2 are LNHDA and SQIVND (reference sequence). This CDR3 has 14 amino acids. The V gene end was trimmed by 7 bases and the J gene end by 13 bases; junction bases not matched to a gene: 13. The CDR3 here is CASNIGTANVVLTF. The CDR3 DNA follows: TGTGCCAGTAATATCGGGACAGCTAATGTAGTCCTGACTTTC.

The chain combines TRBV12-5 with TRBJ2-1; D call uncertain. This CDR3 contains 15 residues. Germline-derived CDR1 and CDR2 are LGHNT and FRNRAP. V lost 2 bases to trimming and J lost 0 bases, with 8 bases between them. The CDR3 coding sequence is TGTGCTAGTGGTTTGTGGCGCGGCTCCTACAATGAGCAGTTCTTC. Amino acid sequence: CASGLWRGSYNEQFF.

V and J are TRBV2 and TRBJ1-1, with 8 bases lining up with TRBD1. V lost 8 bases, J lost 0 bases, and 8 bases stayed unmatched. This CDR3 region has 15 residues. The germline V gene encodes CDR1 SNHLY and CDR2 FYNNEI. The CDR3 loop reads CASLRDRGLNTEAFF. The CDR3 nucleotides read TGTGCCAGCCTCCGAGACAGGGGATTGAACACTGAAGCTTTCTTT.

This chain joins TRBV25-1 and TRBJ1-5; TRBD1 is a possible D gene (6 bases). CDR1 and CDR2 (germline): MGHDK, SYGVNS. Deletions cut 8 bases from V and 3 bases from J, with 17 bases between. The CDR3 spans 15 residues. CDR3 amino acids: CASLNSWDINQPQHF. CDR3 DNA: TGTGCCAGCCTAAACTCCTGGGACATCAATCAGCCCCAGCATTTT.

The chain joins TRBV11-2 to TRBJ2-3, with 11 positions matching TRBD2. Looked up from germline, CDR1 is SGHAT and CDR2 is FQNNGV. The CDR3 covers 16 residues. V gave up 4 bases and J gave up 2 bases; unmatched junction bases: 5. The CDR3 region has the DNA TGTGCCAGCAGCTCCGGGACTAGCGGATACACAGATACGCAGTATTTT. Amino acid sequence: CASSSGTSGYTDTQYF.

The gene calls are TRBV18 and TRBJ2-2; 7 bases map to TRBD1. The CDR3 has 14 amino acids. CDR1 is KGHSH and CDR2 is LQKENI in the germline V gene. Losses at the gene ends were 4 bases for V and 6 bases for J; bases not matched to a gene: 5. The CDR3: CASSLDRVSGELFF. The CDR3 DNA reads as TGTGCCAGCTCACTTGACAGGGTCTCCGGGGAGCTGTTTTTT.

This clone was counted once. The same CDR3 also results from other DNA sequences found in this sample. The chain combines TRBV5-4 with TRBJ2-2; TRBD1 agrees at 11 bases. Germline assignment: CDR1 SGHNT and CDR2 YYREEE (reference sequence). The CDR3 extends over 14 amino acids. V trimming: 4 bases; J trimming: 5 bases; junction bases outside the gene matches: 1. The CDR3, as DNA: TGTGCCAGCAGCGGGACAGGGGGGACCGGGGAGCTGTTTTTT. This translates into CASSGTGGTGELFF.

The gene calls are TRBV6-5 and TRBJ1-2; D not resolved. There are 14 residues in the CDR3. Between the trimmed V and J ends, which lost 5 bases and 4 bases, there was a span of 14 bases. Germline assignment: CDR1 MNHEY and CDR2 SVGAGI. DNA for the CDR3: TGTGCCAGCAGTCCTCCTTTAGGACGCTATGGCTACACCTTC. This codes for CASSPPLGRYGYTF.

The rearrangement uses TRBV19 and TRBJ1-1; a weak D match, TRBD1 (6 bases). The CDR3 is 16 residues long. V lost 5 bases and J lost 4, with 20 bases in between. Germline V lookup: CDR1 LNHDA, CDR2 SQIVND (reference sequence). In nucleotides, the CDR3 is TGTGCCAGTAGTCCGGGGGCCCGGGCGTTTTTCACTGAAGCTTTCTTT. It codes for CASSPGARAFFTEAFF.

In its sample, this clone was seen once. V is TRBV18 and J is TRBJ2-7; TRBD2 agrees at 10 bases. Unmatched junction bases numbered 4, after V lost 1 base and J lost 4 bases. The germline V gene encodes CDR1 KGHSH and CDR2 LQKENI. There are 15 residues in the CDR3. As DNA, the CDR3 is TGTGCCAGCTCACCACTTGAACTAGCGGGGTACGAGCAGTACTTC. It is translated as CASSPLELAGYEQYF. Full variable domain (remainder filled in from reference TRBV18 and TRBJ2-7): NAGVMQNPRHLVRRRGQEARLRCSPMKGHSHVYWYRQLPEEGLKFMVYLQKENIIDESGMPKERFSAEFPKEGPSILRIQQVVRGDSAAYFCASSPLELAGYEQYFGPGTRLTVT.

V gene TRBV9 combines with J gene TRBJ1-1; 9 nucleotides align to TRBD1. Losses at the gene ends were 4 bases for V and 11 bases for J; bases not matched to a gene: 6. The CDR3 spans 12 residues. Germline V gives CDR1 SGDLS, CDR2 YYNGEE. The CDR3 DNA reads as TGTGCCAGCAGCCCACAGGGGGCCGTTGCTTTCTTT. It is translated as CASSPQGAVAFF.

The chain has TRBV2 and TRBJ2-7, with 10 nucleotides matching TRBD1. CDR3 size: 14 residues. Trimming removed 5 bases from V and 2 bases from J; junction bases left unmatched: 3. CDR1 SNHLY and CDR2 FYNNEI come from the germline V gene. This CDR3 reads CASSWDRGAYEQYF. CDR3 sequence (DNA): TGTGCCAGCAGTTGGGACAGGGGTGCCTACGAGCAGTACTTC. The complete variable domain, with remaining parts taken from reference TRBV2 and TRBJ2-7, reads EPEVTQTPSHQVTQMGQEVILRCVPISNHLYFYWYRQILGQKVEFLVSFYNNEISEKSEIFDDQFSVERPDGSNFTLKIRSTKLEDSAMYFCASSWDRGAYEQYFGPGTRLTVT.

The chain carries TRBV12-5 and TRBJ1-1; unclear D gene. Germline lookup yields CDR1 LGHNT and CDR2 FRNRAP. V dropped 7 bases and J dropped 4 bases, with 13 bases sitting between them. CDR3 length: 13 residues. The CDR3 DNA sequence: TGTGCTAGTGTCGTGGAGCGGGTCACTGAAGCTTTCTTT. Amino acids: CASVVERVTEAFF.

This sequence joins TRBV2 and TRBJ2-5, with D possibly matching TRBD2 (5 bases). V shed 1 base and J shed 2 bases, with 14 bases lying between them. The CDR3 runs to 16 residues. The germline V gene has CDR1 SNHLY and CDR2 FYNNEI. For the CDR3, the DNA is TGTGCCAGCAGTGAAGGGGTAGCGCGGATGCAAGAGACCCAGTACTTC. Translating it yields CASSEGVARMQETQYF. Full variable domain (outside the CDR3, taken from reference TRBV2 and TRBJ2-5): EPEVTQTPSHQVTQMGQEVILRCVPISNHLYFYWYRQILGQKVEFLVSFYNNEISEKSEIFDDQFSVERPDGSNFTLKIRSTKLEDSAMYFCASSEGVARMQETQYFGPGTRLLVL.

V is TRBV27 and J is TRBJ2-1; 9 nucleotides line up with TRBD2. The germline V gene encodes CDR1 MNHEY and CDR2 SMNVEV (reference sequence). V was clipped by 4 bases and J by 4 bases; unmatched bases: 8. The CDR3 has 16 amino acids. This chain's CDR3 is CASSSESSGKYNEQFF. In nucleotides, the CDR3 is TGTGCCAGCAGTTCGGAGTCTAGCGGGAAGTACAATGAGCAGTTCTTC.

The chain carries TRBV5-1 and TRBJ2-1, with no clear D. V was trimmed by 9 bases and J by 4 bases, leaving 8 bases between them. The CDR3 has 11 residues. The germline V gene has CDR1 SGHRS and CDR2 YFSETQ. The CDR3 reads CATTDYNEQFF. The CDR3, as DNA: TGCGCCACTACTGATTACAATGAGCAGTTCTTC.

The chain is built from TRBV6-1 and TRBJ2-6, with 7 positions matching TRBD1. The CDR3 is 17 residues long. V lost 3 bases and J lost 0; bases outside the gene matches: 5. The germline gives CDR1 MNHNS, CDR2 SASEGT. The CDR3 region has the DNA TGTGCCAGCAGTGATGGACAGGCGATCTCTGGGGCCAACGTCCTGACTTTC. Its protein product is CASSDGQAISGANVLTF.

This sequence joins TRBV4-3 and TRBJ2-5; D may be TRBD1 or TRBD2 (5 bases each). The CDR3 totals 14 residues. V shed 1 base and J shed 5 bases, with 11 bases lying between them. CDR1 and CDR2 (germline): LGHNA, YSLEER. The DNA of the CDR3 is TGCGCCAGCAGCCAAGTATGGGGGTCGGAGACCCAGTACTTC. It codes for CASSQVWGSETQYF.

In this sample, this clone turned up once. The V gene is TRBV5-4, the J gene TRBJ2-1, with 9 positions matching TRBD1. The CDR3 is 16 residues long. CDR1 is SGHNT, CDR2 YYREEE, per germline (reference sequence). V lost 4 bases and J lost 0; bases outside the gene matches: 5. The CDR3 DNA reads TGTGCCAGCAGCCCCGGACAGGGGAGCTCCTACAATGAGCAGTTCTTC. It is translated as CASSPGQGSSYNEQFF.

The chain couples TRBV29-1 to TRBJ1-5; a weak D match, TRBD1 (6 bases). CDR1 is SQVTM and CDR2 is ANQGSEA in the germline V gene. The CDR3 sequence is 13 residues long. The V end was cut by 4 bases, the J end by 4 bases, with 11 bases between. CDR3 residues: CSVGQGINQPQHF. CDR3 DNA sequence: TGCAGCGTTGGTCAGGGGATTAATCAGCCCCAGCATTTT.